The present TCR beta chain was sequenced within a study of blood T cell repertoires in COVID-19. Study context: Material from acute and convalescent COVID-19 was sourced from the United States, Italy and Spain. PBMCs, B-cell-depleted T cells, or T cells provided the cDNA or gDNA that made up the material.

Germline V CDR1 and CDR2: SEHNR, FQNEAQ (reference sequence). There are 13 residues in the CDR3. V lost 5 bases to trimming and J lost 1 base, with 9 bases between them. TCRdb keeps only in-frame clones here, not all; method: immunoSEQ multiplex PCR. The sample has about 200,000 clones; under 90% are singletons. Sequencing was carried out using peripheral blood. The source of this sequence is a man aged 35-49 years with acute or convalescent COVID-19. This chain uses TRBV7-9 with TRBJ2-7; D is unclear. For the CDR3, the DNA is TGTGCCAGCAGCCTAGACATATCCTACGAGCAGTACTTC. It specifies CASSLDISYEQYF.